Below are 19 T cell receptor beta chains sequenced from a single sample in a study of CD8 T cells in ankylosing spondylitis. Study-wide points: Characteristic of ankylosing spondylitis blood, it appeared, was a TCR beta motif comprising several highly homologous variants.

Each CDR3 protein is one row after TCRdb ran MiXCR on the 5' RACE reads. The sample gives over 600,000 distinct CDR3 sequences, 15% to 20% of which show up once; 15% to 20% is in the top ten. For these receptors, no antigen is known. Sequencing used blood, either unsorted or a sorted T cell fraction (not recorded which). The receptors here all came from a male donor with ankylosing spondylitis.

In this sample, this clonotype turned up many times. This chain joins TRBV4-3 and TRBJ2-7, with TRBD2 matching 7 bases. The CDR3 consists of 15 residues. Per germline, CDR1 LGHNA and CDR2 YSLEER. V lost 0 bases and J lost 6; bases outside the gene matches: 8. CDR3 region: CASSQEFGGSGEQYF. CDR3 DNA sequence: TGCGCCAGCAGCCAAGAATTTGGCGGGAGTGGCGAGCAGTACTTC.

J is TRBJ2-3 and V is TRBV12-3 or TRBV12-4, with D unclear. V gave up 3 bases and J gave up 2 bases, with 18 bases separating them. CDR3 size: 17 residues. The CDR3: CASSLLPGRTHTDTQYF. Written as DNA, the CDR3 is TGTGCCAGCAGTTTGCTCCCAGGCAGGACGCACACAGATACGCAGTATTTT.

The rearrangement links TRBV28 to TRBJ2-1, with TRBD2 identical over 11 bases. From germline, CDR1 is MDHEN and CDR2 SYDVKM. The CDR3 is 16 amino acids. The V segment lost 5 bases and the J segment 9 bases; nucleotides outside the gene matches: 12. CDR3 coding DNA: TGTGCCAGCAGTGGTCCGGGGCTAGCGGGAGGTAGTGAGCAGTTCTTC. As protein: CASSGPGLAGGSEQFF.

The table lists this clonotype with many counts. This sequence joins TRBV20-1 and TRBJ2-1; a weak D match, TRBD2 (6 bases). Trimming shortened V by 5 bases and J by 4 bases, and 9 bases separated the two germline ends. There are 12 residues in the CDR3. In germline, CDR1 is DFQATT, CDR2 SNEGSKA (reference sequence). CDR3 in amino acids: CSAGGLYNEQFF. The CDR3 DNA reads as TGCAGTGCTGGGGGACTGTACAATGAGCAGTTCTTC.

This clonotype was counted only a few times. The chain employs TRBV10-3 and TRBJ2-1, with 11 bases that match TRBD2. Trimming at V came to 6 bases and at J to 7 bases, leaving 8 bases not matched to a gene. Germline V gene data show CDR1 as ENHRY and CDR2 as SYGVKD. The CDR3 length is 15 residues. The CDR3 sequence: CAISRTSGGWNEQFF. Here the CDR3 DNA reads TGTGCCATCAGCCGTACTAGCGGGGGTTGGAATGAGCAGTTCTTC.

This clonotype has just a few counts. The rearrangement links TRBV7-8 to TRBJ2-2; 8 nucleotides line up with TRBD2. The V gene end was trimmed by 5 bases and the J gene end by 7 bases; junction bases not matched to a gene: 12. Germline assignment: CDR1 SGHVS and CDR2 FQNEAQ. CDR3 length: 16 residues. The CDR3 region is CASSPREAGGNGELFF. The CDR3 DNA reads TGTGCCAGCAGCCCGCGAGAGGCGGGGGGAAACGGGGAGCTGTTTTTT.

The rearrangement uses TRBV15 and TRBJ2-1; 7 nucleotides agree with TRBD2. Per the germline V gene, CDR1 is LNHNV and CDR2 is YYDKDF (reference sequence). CDR3 length: 14 amino acids. V gave up 5 bases and J gave up 5 bases; unmatched junction bases: 6. For the CDR3, the DNA is TGTGCCACCAGCGGCCGGGACTATAACAATGAGCAGTTCTTC. Translation gives CATSGRDYNNEQFF.

This clonotype has a handful of counts. The chain uses TRBV14 and TRBJ2-2; the match to TRBD1 covers 8 bases. Germline CDR1 reads SGHDN; CDR2 reads FVKESK. This CDR3 comprises 14 residues. V was clipped by 5 bases and J by 4 bases; unmatched bases: 3. The CDR3 sequence: CASSAQGVTGELFF. CDR3 coding DNA: TGTGCCAGCAGCGCACAGGGGGTCACCGGGGAGCTGTTTTTT.

This clonotype was seen only a few times. This chain connects TRBV15 to TRBJ1-1, with D hard to call. This CDR3 has 12 residues. V lost 5 bases, J lost 7 bases, and 11 bases lay in between. Germline CDR1 LNHNV, CDR2 YYDKDF (reference sequence). Here the CDR3 DNA reads TGTGCCACCAGCTACACTGTTGGTGAAGCTTTCTTT. It yields the protein CATSYTVGEAFF.

This chain joins TRBV7-8 and TRBJ2-1; D gene uncertain. The CDR3 covers 13 residues. V was cut by 1 base and J by 8 bases, with 9 bases left in between. The germline V gene encodes CDR1 SGHVS and CDR2 FQNEAQ. The CDR3 DNA sequence: TGTGCCAGCAGCTTAGTATTTACGGATGAGCAGTTCTTC. Its translation: CASSLVFTDEQFF.

V gene TRBV5-6 combines with J gene TRBJ2-7; D not certain. Germline V gives CDR1 SGHDT, CDR2 YYEEEE. V lost 1 base to trimming and J lost 11 bases, with 16 bases between them. This CDR3 spans 13 amino acids. Written as DNA, the CDR3 is TGTGCCAGCAGCTTGTTAAACAACCGTGGGGAGTACTTC. This gives the protein CASSLLNNRGEYF.

This clonotype was seen a handful of times. V gene TRBV20-1 combines with J gene TRBJ2-1; TRBD2 matches at 8 bases. V was clipped by 5 bases and J by 2 bases; unmatched bases: 11. The V gene's germline CDR1 is DFQATT and CDR2 SNEGSKA (reference sequence). The CDR3 has 16 amino acids. CDR3 residues: CSAFSTTSGTYNEQFF. The CDR3 nucleotides are TGCAGTGCTTTCTCGACCACTAGCGGAACCTACAATGAGCAGTTCTTC.

V gene TRBV20-1 combines with J gene TRBJ1-1, with D perhaps matching TRBD1 (6 bases). V dropped 1 base and J dropped 0 bases, with 12 bases sitting between them. CDR3 length: 15 amino acids. Germline V gene data show CDR1 as DFQATT and CDR2 as SNEGSKA (reference sequence). CDR3 sequence reads: CSARGRGTMNTEAFF. The CDR3 DNA follows: TGCAGTGCTAGAGGAAGGGGGACTATGAACACTGAAGCTTTCTTT.

This clonotype has just a few counts. V usage is TRBV4-2 and J usage is TRBJ2-5; D remains ambiguous. Germline CDR1 reads LGHNA; CDR2 reads YNFKEQ. CDR3 length: 15 amino acids. Trimming shortened V by 1 base and J by 3 bases, and 12 bases separated the two germline ends. CDR3 loop: CASSQGPPNEETQYF. Here the CDR3 DNA reads TGTGCCAGCAGCCAAGGCCCCCCAAACGAAGAGACCCAGTACTTC.

The chain employs TRBV4-3 and TRBJ2-7; D is uncertain. Trimming took off 1 base at V and 5 bases at J, with 12 bases between the two ends. The CDR3 is 14 amino acids. Germline V gives CDR1 LGHNA, CDR2 YSLEER. CDR3 residues: CASSQGVQSDEQYF. DNA of the CDR3: TGCGCCAGCAGCCAAGGAGTTCAATCGGACGAGCAGTACTTC.

Only a few counts were recorded for this clonotype. This chain uses TRBV29-1 with TRBJ2-1, with 8 nucleotides matching TRBD2. The CDR3 length is 14 residues. Unmatched junction bases numbered 7, after V lost 5 bases and J lost 4 bases. Germline CDR1 reads SQVTM; CDR2 reads ANQGSEA. The CDR3 DNA follows: TGCAGCGTTAAAGGGGCTAGCGGGTACAATGAGCAGTTCTTC. Translation gives CSVKGASGYNEQFF.

The chain recombines TRBV5-1 with TRBJ1-4; TRBD1 matches 8 bases. CDR1 SGHRS and CDR2 YFSETQ come from the germline V gene. J gave up 12 bases and V 3 bases, and 7 bases lay outside the gene matches. There are 13 residues in the CDR3. The CDR3 DNA follows: TGCGCCAGCAGCTACCAAGGACAGGGTGAACTGTTTTTT. Translation gives CASSYQGQGELFF.

The chain's CDR3 is CSVEDDRVYLYGYTF. Written as DNA, the CDR3 is TGCAGCGTTGAAGATGATCGGGTTTACCTCTATGGCTACACCTTC. The chain has TRBV29-1 and TRBJ1-2; D gene unclear. CDR1 and CDR2 (germline): SQVTM, ANQGSEA. The CDR3 is 15 amino acids. Trimming removed 0 bases from V and 4 bases from J, with 15 bases in between. Using reference TRBV29-1 and TRBJ1-2 for the parts outside the CDR3, the full variable domain is SAVISQKPSRDICQRGTSLTIQCQVDSQVTMMFWYRQQPGQSLTLIATANQGSEATYESGFVIDKFPISRPNLTFSTLTVSNMSPEDSSIYLCSVEDDRVYLYGYTFGSGTRLTVV.

This chain connects TRBV24-1 to TRBJ2-2; 10 nucleotides match TRBD2. The CDR3 length is 17 residues. Germline V lookup: CDR1 KGHDR, CDR2 SFDVKD. The V gene end was trimmed by 4 bases and the J gene end by 3 bases; junction bases not matched to a gene: 7. This chain's CDR3 is CATSDTGTSAYTGELFF. The CDR3 nucleotides are TGTGCCACCAGTGACACCGGGACTAGCGCTTACACCGGGGAGCTGTTTTTT.